Shown below are 9 T cell receptor beta chains from a single sample sequenced in a study of blood T cells in healthy people across ages. The use of a sample-barcoded 5' primer and a J-beta primer mix characterized a second PCR of 7 to 11 cycles. TCRdb reprocessed the 5' RACE reads via MiXCR and lists one record per CDR3 protein. Here the sample spans roughly 930,000 distinct CDR3 sequences, roughly 43% being singletons. Input material: blood. The receptors here all came from a young man in good health.

CDR3 amino acids: CAISESAGAGGYTF. The CDR3 DNA reads TGTGCCATCAGTGAGTCCGCGGGGGCTGGAGGCTACACCTTC. The chain is built from TRBV10-3 and TRBJ1-2, with a weak D call TRBD1 (6 bases). CDR1 and CDR2 (germline): ENHRY, SYGVKD. V was pared by 0 bases and J by 8 bases, with 13 bases between. The CDR3 extends over 14 amino acids.

The chain combines TRBV4-1 with TRBJ2-1, with 8 bases identical to TRBD2. The trim removed 4 bases at V and 2 bases at J, leaving 7 bases unmatched. The CDR3 is 16 residues long. Germline V gives CDR1 MGHRA, CDR2 YSYEKL. The CDR3 DNA reads TGCGCCAGCAGCCCGGCCGAGCGGGGGACCTACAATGAGCAGTTCTTC. It encodes CASSPAERGTYNEQFF.

This clonotype was counted between two and nine times. The V call is TRBV5-1, the J call TRBJ2-7, with D perhaps matching TRBD1 (6 bases). Looked up from germline, CDR1 is SGHRS and CDR2 is YFSETQ. The ends were cut back, 2 bases at V and 0 bases at J, with 12 bases in the middle. The CDR3 has 15 amino acids. CDR3 DNA: TGCGCCAGCAGCTTTGTGACAGGTGGCTCCTACGAGCAGTACTTC. It specifies CASSFVTGGSYEQYF.

Remarks on this clonotype: Germline is not matched at one junction end, which may reflect a read error. The chain is built from TRBV7-6 and TRBJ1-1, with 8 bases aligning to TRBD1. CDR1 SGHVS and CDR2 FNYEAQ come from the germline V gene. This CDR3 contains 18 residues. The chain's CDR3 is CTSSLSGWDGTGNTEAFF. The CDR3 DNA sequence: TGTACCAGCAGCCTGTCTGGTTGGGACGGGACAGGGAACACTGAAGCTTTCTTT.

This clonotype was detected only a few times. CDR3 sequence (DNA): TGTGCCAGCAGGACCCCGGGACAAAGAACTGGAAACACCATATATTTT. The encoded protein is CASRTPGQRTGNTIYF. V and J are TRBV6-1 and TRBJ1-3; D perhaps matches TRBD1 (6 bases). The V gene's germline CDR1 is MNHNS and CDR2 SASEGT. The CDR3 consists of 16 residues. The V and J ends lost 6 bases and 2 bases respectively, with 17 bases between them.

In this sample, this clonotype turned up once. This chain uses TRBV9 with TRBJ1-2, with D possibly TRBD1 on 6 matching bases. The CDR3 consists of 13 residues. V lost 1 base to trimming and J lost 6 bases, with 10 bases between them. Looked up from germline, CDR1 is SGDLS and CDR2 is YYNGEE. CDR3 DNA sequence: TGTGCCAGCAGCGTACTAGGGGGAGATGGCTACACCTTC. It translates to CASSVLGGDGYTF.

This clonotype was seen only once. The chain joins TRBV28 to TRBJ2-1; 8 bases agree with TRBD1. The germline CDR1 and CDR2 sequences are MDHEN and SYDVKM. With 6 bases clipped from V and 1 base from J, the junction kept 5 bases outside the gene matches. This CDR3 spans 15 amino acids. The CDR3 nucleotides are TGTGCCAGCAGAACGGACAGGGCATCCTACAATGAGCAGTTCTTC. This translates into CASRTDRASYNEQFF.

This clonotype was counted at least ten times. V is TRBV27 and J is TRBJ2-7; 10 nucleotides align to TRBD1. There are 14 residues in the CDR3. The germline gives CDR1 MNHEY, CDR2 SMNVEV (reference sequence). V was pared by 7 bases and J by 5 bases, with 8 bases of the junction left unmatched. The CDR3 nucleotides are TGTGCCAGCACTTCCTTGGGACAGGGGCACGAGCAGTACTTC. Its translation is CASTSLGQGHEQYF.

This clonotype showed up just a few times. V gene TRBV5-1 combines with J gene TRBJ2-3, with 12 positions matching TRBD2. CDR1 and CDR2 (germline): SGHRS, YFSETQ. The CDR3 is 17 amino acids. V lost 4 bases and J lost 2; bases outside the gene matches: 8. This chain's CDR3 is CASSATGLAGFTDTQYF. CDR3 sequence (DNA): TGCGCCAGCAGCGCTACCGGACTAGCGGGGTTCACAGATACGCAGTATTTT.